The 14 T cell receptor beta chains given below trace back to one sample, sequenced in a study of lung T cells in sarcoidosis with Löfgren's syndrome (dated 2017 in TCRdb). The reads were generated on an Illumina MiSeq. TCRdb's own reprocessing of the public reads used fastp at Q25 and MiXCR and kept productive beta chains. Each entry merges the rows of one CDR3 protein and shows their most common DNA and genes. This sample gives about 21,000 distinct CDR3 sequences in total; about 20% of them show up just once. The top ten clones comprise around 4.1% of the sample. Sample: CD4+ T cells from PBMCs. The source is a human donor with sarcoidosis (Löfgren's syndrome or another form), or a control subject (not recorded which).

This clonotype is labeled medium-sized. The gene calls are TRBV20-1 and TRBJ1-2; D unclear. The ends were cut back, 2 bases at V and 0 bases at J, with 10 bases in the middle. Germline V lookup: CDR1 DFQATT, CDR2 SNEGSKA (reference sequence). CDR3 length: 14 amino acids. The CDR3 is CSARLSGTNYGYTF. For the CDR3, the DNA is TGCAGTGCTAGACTCAGCGGAACTAACTATGGCTACACCTTC.

This clonotype was seen more than once but under ten times. The chain employs TRBV6-5 and TRBJ2-6, with TRBD1 matching over 7 bases. J gave up 0 bases and V 5 bases, and 13 bases lay outside the gene matches. CDR1 is MNHEY and CDR2 is SVGAGI in the germline V gene. The CDR3 length is 19 residues. The CDR3 sequence is CASSHRDSFQSSGANVLTF. Here the CDR3 DNA reads TGTGCCAGCAGTCACCGGGACAGTTTTCAGAGCTCTGGGGCCAACGTCCTGACTTTC.

This clonotype was detected ten times or more. The genes are TRBV28 and TRBJ1-1, with no clear D. Germline CDR1 reads MDHEN; CDR2 reads SYDVKM. This CDR3 is built from 14 residues. V dropped 6 bases and J dropped 3 bases, with 14 bases sitting between them. Here the CDR3 reads CASRQHGGYTEAFF. The CDR3 DNA follows: TGTGCCAGCAGACAGCACGGAGGGTACACTGAAGCTTTCTTT.

Sample share makes this clonotype medium-sized. The rearrangement links TRBV20-1 to TRBJ2-1, with D tentatively TRBD2 (7 bases). From germline, CDR1 is DFQATT and CDR2 SNEGSKA (reference sequence). This CDR3 region has 15 residues. The CDR3 loop reads CSVGGSLAAYNEQFF. DNA of the CDR3: TGCAGCGTAGGGGGTAGTCTAGCGGCCTACAATGAGCAGTTCTTC.

About this clonotype itself: A much larger clone sits a single nucleotide away, making a read error possible. The gene calls are TRBV3-1 and TRBJ2-7; no definite D call. Germline-derived CDR1 and CDR2 are LGHDT and YNNKEL (reference sequence). This CDR3 region has 12 residues. The CDR3 sequence: CAGSHMSNEQYF. The CDR3 coding sequence is TGTGCCGGCAGCCACATGAGCAACGAGCAGTACTTC.

Many counts were recorded for this clonotype. J is TRBJ2-7 and V is TRBV20-1; D may match TRBD1 or TRBD2 (5 bases each). CDR1 and CDR2 (germline): DFQATT, SNEGSKA (reference sequence). This CDR3 comprises 14 residues. V lost 5 bases and J 2 bases, leaving 16 bases between the germline ends. CDR3: CSAGRGAGAYEQYF. The CDR3 DNA follows: TGCAGTGCTGGGAGAGGGGCCGGGGCCTACGAGCAGTACTTC.

On this clonotype itself: At one boundary the junction diverges from the germline segment, which might be a read error. The chain uses TRBV6-2 or TRBV6-3 and TRBJ2-2; 7 bases match TRBD1. The CDR3 has 16 residues. Germline CDR1 MNHEY, CDR2 SVGEGT. The CDR3, as DNA: TGTGCCAGCAGTTCCACCATCGACAGGGACACCGGGGAGCCGTTTTTT. This translates into CASSSTIDRDTGEPFF.

This clonotype was observed at least ten times. The gene calls are TRBV28 and TRBJ1-5; a possible D gene is TRBD1 (5 bases). Germline CDR1 reads MDHEN; CDR2 reads SYDVKM. The CDR3 totals 15 residues. V was cut by 5 bases and J by 5 bases, with 16 bases left in between. The chain's CDR3 is CASSRAGGDHQPQHF. The DNA for the CDR3 is TGTGCCAGCAGTCGTGCTGGAGGGGATCATCAGCCCCAGCATTTT.

This clonotype was counted a few times. The chain uses TRBV2 and TRBJ2-1, with 9 bases aligning to TRBD2. In germline, CDR1 is SNHLY, CDR2 FYNNEI. The CDR3 consists of 16 residues. V gave up 7 bases and J gave up 7 bases; unmatched junction bases: 14. The CDR3 loop is CASTREGGRAGNEQFF. The CDR3 DNA is TGTGCCAGCACCCGAGAAGGCGGGAGGGCGGGTAATGAGCAGTTCTTC.

In the case of this clonotype: A clone one base away is much larger, so this may be a read error. The chain couples TRBV24-1 to TRBJ2-5; 7 bases line up with TRBD2. The CDR3 runs 14 residues. The V segment lost 3 bases and the J segment 3 bases; nucleotides outside the gene matches: 3. Germline CDR1 is KGHDR and CDR2 is SFDVKD. CDR3 sequence (DNA): TGTGCCACCAGTGATCAAGGGACTAAAGAGACCCAGTACTTC. Its translation is CATSDQGTKETQYF.

The table lists this clonotype with many counts. V and J are TRBV19 and TRBJ2-1; D is perhaps TRBD1 (6 bases). Germline V gene lookup returns CDR1 LNHDA and CDR2 SQIVND (reference sequence). The length of the CDR3 is 15 residues. Trimming shortened V by 7 bases and J by 5 bases, and 18 bases separated the two germline ends. The CDR3 nucleotides are TGTGCCAGTACCCAACAGGGAACCCTCCACAATGAGCAGTTCTTC. Translating it yields CASTQQGTLHNEQFF.

This clonotype was counted at least ten times. The genes are TRBV10-3 and TRBJ2-7; 7 bases map to TRBD1. The CDR3 sequence is 12 residues long. Germline CDR1 and CDR2: ENHRY and SYGVKD. V lost 11 bases, J lost 2 bases, and 6 bases stayed unmatched. The CDR3 DNA follows: TGTGCCCACGAGGGACAGACCTACGAGCAGTACTTC. As protein: CAHEGQTYEQYF.

This clonotype was recorded at least ten times. V and J are TRBV20-1 and TRBJ1-2; 7 bases align to TRBD1. With 1 base clipped from V and 5 bases from J, the junction kept 7 bases outside the gene matches. The CDR3 has 14 amino acids. Germline CDR1 reads DFQATT; CDR2 reads SNEGSKA (reference sequence). CDR3 in DNA: TGCAGTGCTAGAGTGGAGGGGGCAGGGTATGGCTACACCTTC. The encoded protein is CSARVEGAGYGYTF.

This clonotype has a handful of counts. The chain joins TRBV30 to TRBJ2-1, with D possibly being TRBD2 (5 bases). The germline CDR1 and CDR2 sequences are GTSNPN and SVGIG (reference sequence). Trimming took off 3 bases at V and 6 bases at J, with 15 bases between the two ends. The CDR3 has 14 amino acids. The CDR3 DNA is TGTGCCTGGAGCCGGTCGAGGGCCTTCAATGAGCAGTTCTTC. This translates into CAWSRSRAFNEQFF.